This T cell receptor beta chain originates from a study of CD4+ T cells in melanoma. This clone has just one count. Its antigen is not known. Broader study findings: A reported correlation linked neoantigen-specific CD4+ T cells to CD8+, macrophage and B cell function. Diverse differentiation states were reported for melanoma neoantigen-specific CD4+ T cells.

The germline V gene encodes CDR1 ENHRY and CDR2 SYGVKD. Deletions cut 6 bases from V and 3 bases from J, with 11 bases between. The CDR3 consists of 13 residues. The table came from immunoSEQ multiplex PCR; TCRdb's copy has only in-frame clones and leaves some out. The sample carries about 110,000 clones, 92% recorded once. The TCR comes from a human donor with melanoma. The chain employs TRBV10-3 and TRBJ1-1; D gene ambiguous. Sequencing input: peripheral blood. The CDR3 region has the DNA TGTGCCATCAGCCCGTTGGACTACACTGAAGCTTTCTTT. Its protein is CAISPLDYTEAFF.